One sample yielded the 12 T cell receptor beta chains listed below, sequenced in a study of cytomegalovirus exposure and HLA in healthy donors. It was with 60 Vbeta and 13 Jbeta primers that the PCR ran. Produced via immunoSEQ multiplex PCR; TCRdb's table is partial and in-frame only. Among roughly 150,000 clones listed, approximately 80% were seen once. The sample taken for sequencing was PBMCs. The receptor source for this set is a man aged 35 to 55 in good health and CMV-seropositive.

The V and J genes are TRBV7-2 and TRBJ2-1, with 9 bases identical to TRBD2. Unmatched junction bases numbered 4, after V lost 1 base and J lost 12 bases. This CDR3 comprises 13 residues. The V gene's germline CDR1 is SGHTA and CDR2 FQGNSA. The CDR3 DNA reads TGTGCCAGCAGCTTAGGGCTAGCGGGACCGCAGTTCTTC. As protein: CASSLGLAGPQFF.

This clone was seen a handful of times. V and J are TRBV7-8 and TRBJ2-7, with 7 bases identical to TRBD1. Losses at the gene ends were 5 bases for V and 7 bases for J; bases not matched to a gene: 11. The CDR3 length is 14 residues. Looked up from germline, CDR1 is SGHVS and CDR2 is FQNEAQ. This CDR3 reads CASSRDRGLWEQYF. DNA of the CDR3: TGTGCCAGCAGCCGGGACAGAGGGTTGTGGGAGCAGTACTTC.

The rearrangement uses TRBV9 and TRBJ2-5, with 8 bases lining up with TRBD1. This CDR3 is built from 15 residues. CDR1 SGDLS and CDR2 YYNGEE come from the germline V gene. The V and J ends lost 0 bases and 4 bases, in that order; junction bases with no gene match: 5. The CDR3 sequence is CASSVGVGTGETQYF. The CDR3 DNA follows: TGTGCCAGCAGCGTAGGTGTCGGGACAGGAGAGACCCAGTACTTC.

This rearrangement joins TRBV2 to TRBJ2-2; D is perhaps TRBD2 (6 bases). This CDR3 has 14 amino acids. The germline CDR1 and CDR2 sequences are SNHLY and FYNNEI. The V and J ends lost 7 bases and 4 bases respectively, with 13 bases between them. In nucleotides, the CDR3 is TGTGCCAGCAACTCTGGGGGGACCACCGGGGAGCTGTTTTTT. Its translation: CASNSGGTTGELFF.

The chain employs TRBV11-2 and TRBJ2-7; a weak D match, TRBD2 (5 bases). V was cut by 1 base and J by 0 bases, with 10 bases left in between. Germline values: CDR1 SGHAT, CDR2 FQNNGV. CDR3 length: 15 amino acids. The CDR3 spells CASSLGFRDSYEQYF. The CDR3 nucleotides read TGTGCCAGCAGCTTAGGCTTTCGGGACTCCTACGAGCAGTACTTC. The whole variable domain, filled in from reference TRBV11-2 and TRBJ2-7, reads EAGVAQSPRYKIIEKRQSVAFWCNPISGHATLYWYQQILGQGPKLLIQFQNNGVVDDSQLPKDRFSAERLKGVDSTLKIQPAKLEDSAVYLCASSLGFRDSYEQYFGPGTRLTVT.

The gene calls are TRBV28 and TRBJ2-3; 8 nucleotides line up with TRBD2. The CDR3 is 14 amino acids. Germline CDR1 reads MDHEN; CDR2 reads SYDVKM. J gave up 5 bases and V 7 bases, and 8 bases lay outside the gene matches. The CDR3 sequence: CASKRAAGVDTQYF. The CDR3 DNA reads as TGTGCCAGCAAACGGGCAGCGGGAGTAGATACGCAGTATTTT.

V and J are TRBV5-1 and TRBJ2-5; D may be TRBD1 (5 bases). CDR3 length: 15 residues. Germline V gene data show CDR1 as SGHRS and CDR2 as YFSETQ. The V end was cut by 0 bases, the J end by 2 bases, with 11 bases between. The CDR3 bases are TGCGCCAGCAGCTTGGAACAGGTTTCTCAAGAGACCCAGTACTTC. Protein sequence: CASSLEQVSQETQYF.

This sequence joins TRBV10-3 and TRBJ2-3, with TRBD2 matching over 7 bases. The germline gives CDR1 ENHRY, CDR2 SYGVKD. The V and J ends lost 2 bases and 5 bases, in that order; junction bases with no gene match: 4. There are 14 residues in the CDR3. The CDR3 region has the DNA TGTGCCATCAGTGAGCGGGGCGGGGGAGATACGCAGTATTTT. This encodes CAISERGGGDTQYF.

The chain couples TRBV11-2 to TRBJ2-7; tentative D call: TRBD1 (7 bases). This CDR3 spans 13 amino acids. The V and J ends lost 4 bases and 3 bases respectively, with 10 bases between them. CDR1 is SGHAT and CDR2 is FQNNGV in the germline V gene. The CDR3 here is CASSSGDSYEQYF. The CDR3, as DNA: TGTGCCAGCAGCTCGGGGGACAGCTACGAGCAGTACTTC.

The chain joins TRBV5-1 to TRBJ2-1; TRBD2 is a possible D gene (5 bases). Looked up from germline, CDR1 is SGHRS and CDR2 is YFSETQ. This CDR3 comprises 15 residues. V shed 1 base and J shed 0 bases, with 8 bases lying between them. The CDR3 region is CASSLTSGSYNEQFF. The DNA of the CDR3 is TGCGCCAGCAGCTTGACCAGCGGCTCCTACAATGAGCAGTTCTTC.

This clone was recorded a few times. The chain has TRBV18 and TRBJ2-7; TRBD1 agrees at 12 bases. V gave up 5 bases and J gave up 4 bases; unmatched junction bases: 6. Germline V gene lookup returns CDR1 KGHSH and CDR2 LQKENI. The CDR3 length is 15 residues. The CDR3 DNA follows: TGTGCCAGCTCAGACCGGGACAGGGGGCCTTACGAGCAGTACTTC. Translated: CASSDRDRGPYEQYF.

The rearrangement joins TRBV5-1 to TRBJ1-2; 7 nucleotides match TRBD1. Germline CDR1 is SGHRS and CDR2 is YFSETQ. Losses at the gene ends were 3 bases for V and 4 bases for J; bases not matched to a gene: 3. CDR3 length: 13 residues. CDR3 sequence reads: CASSWGQSYGYTF. As DNA, the CDR3 is TGCGCCAGCAGCTGGGGACAGAGCTATGGCTACACCTTC.